The 18 T cell receptor beta chains presented below share a single source sample, sequenced in a study of T cells in Graves' hyperthyroidism and ophthalmopathy. RNA transcripts served as the template for amplifying TCR beta CDR3 regions. Researchers ran a first-round RT-PCR on the TCR CDR3 using the HTBI primer set. MiXCR, applied by TCRdb to the multiplex PCR reads, yields one record per CDR3 protein. The table records about 380,000 distinct CDR3 sequences, about 14% of them present only once. Sequences were obtained from blood. These receptors all come from a young man with Graves' hyperthyroidism that later progressed to Graves' ophthalmopathy.

This clonotype is a singleton in its sample. The V gene is TRBV6-2 or TRBV6-3, the J gene TRBJ2-1; 8 positions agree with TRBD1. The ends lost 5 bases at V and 7 bases at J; junction bases unmatched: 10. The CDR3 is 15 residues long. The germline CDR1 and CDR2 sequences are MNHEY and SVGEGT. CDR3 residues: CASSKQGALVNEQFF. CDR3 sequence (DNA): TGTGCCAGCAGTAAGCAGGGGGCGCTGGTGAATGAGCAGTTCTTC.

This clonotype was recorded many times. The chain uses TRBV20-1 and TRBJ1-5; D uncertain. V was shortened by 6 bases and J by 0 bases, with 12 bases between the two germline ends. From germline, CDR1 is DFQATT and CDR2 SNEGSKA (reference sequence). The CDR3 is 14 residues long. This CDR3 is CSASPAYSNQPQHF. The CDR3 DNA sequence: TGCAGTGCCTCCCCAGCGTATAGCAATCAGCCCCAGCATTTT.

Many counts were recorded for this clonotype. This chain connects TRBV12-3 or TRBV12-4 to TRBJ2-5; D may be TRBD1 (5 bases). CDR3 length: 15 amino acids. Trimming took off 5 bases at V and 5 bases at J, with 18 bases between the two ends. The CDR3 DNA sequence: TGTGCCAGCAGTCTCGGCTGGGGCCGCCTCGAGACCCAGTACTTC. It encodes CASSLGWGRLETQYF.

The rearrangement links TRBV15 to TRBJ2-5; the match to TRBD2 covers 7 bases. Trimming cost V 5 bases and J 9 bases; bases outside gene matches: 15. CDR3 length: 15 amino acids. CDR1 LNHNV and CDR2 YYDKDF come from the germline V gene (reference sequence). The CDR3, as DNA: TGTGCCACCAGCCGACCTTGGGCGGGGGTTGAAGCCCAGTACTTC. Translated: CATSRPWAGVEAQYF.

The sample holds a few counts of this clonotype. The chain joins TRBV5-5 to TRBJ2-5; no definite D call. The ends were cut back, 0 bases at V and 5 bases at J, with 17 bases in the middle. The CDR3 is 16 residues long. The germline CDR1 and CDR2 sequences are SGHKS and YYEKEE (reference sequence). The CDR3 bases are TGTGCCAGCAGCTTGGGAGGCTGGTCTAGTCTGGAGACCCAGTACTTC. Translation: CASSLGGWSSLETQYF.

This clonotype has at least ten counts. This chain uses TRBV9 with TRBJ1-1; TRBD1 aligns across 7 bases. Germline V gene lookup returns CDR1 SGDLS and CDR2 YYNGEE. The CDR3 length is 15 residues. J gave up 3 bases and V 3 bases, and 8 bases lay outside the gene matches. CDR3 sequence: CASSDDRDGYTEAFF. In nucleotides, the CDR3 is TGTGCCAGCAGCGACGACAGGGATGGGTACACTGAAGCTTTCTTT.

This clonotype was observed a few times. J is TRBJ2-1 and V is TRBV28, with D possibly being TRBD1 (6 bases). The CDR3 runs to 15 residues. Germline V gives CDR1 MDHEN, CDR2 SYDVKM. Trimming cost V 6 bases and J 0 bases, with 12 bases left between them. The DNA for the CDR3 is TGTGCCAGCAGACCGGACAGCCGCTCCTACAATGAGCAGTTCTTC. It codes for CASRPDSRSYNEQFF.

This clonotype was recorded at least ten times. The V and J genes are TRBV30 and TRBJ2-7; no firm D call. The CDR3 has 12 amino acids. V was pared by 0 bases and J by 6 bases, with 9 bases between. Per the germline V gene, CDR1 is GTSNPN and CDR2 is SVGIG (reference sequence). CDR3 nucleotides: TGTGCCTGGAGTGTAAAAGGGCTCGAGCAGTACTTC. This codes for CAWSVKGLEQYF.

As regards this clonotype: A read error may account for a junction end that differs from germline. This chain uses TRBV18 with TRBJ2-5, with TRBD1 as a possible D gene (6 bases). Germline V gives CDR1 KGHSH, CDR2 LQKENI. The CDR3 extends over 15 amino acids. The CDR3 loop is CASPPRTAYQETQYF. The CDR3 coding sequence is TGTGCCAGCCCACCAAGGACAGCGTACCAAGAGACCCAGTACTTC.

In this sample, this clonotype turned up many times. The gene calls are TRBV6-1 and TRBJ2-2; tentative D call: TRBD2 (6 bases). The CDR3 length is 15 residues. Germline CDR1 is MNHNS and CDR2 is SASEGT. V was clipped by 2 bases and J by 3 bases, with 10 bases between them. CDR3 in DNA: TGTGCCAGCAGTGAAAGTCCGGGGGACACCGGGGAGCTGTTTTTT. It codes for CASSESPGDTGELFF.

This chain connects TRBV28 to TRBJ2-4; TRBD1 matches 9 bases. Germline values: CDR1 MDHEN, CDR2 SYDVKM. This CDR3 has 17 residues. Losses at the gene ends were 5 bases for V and 1 base for J; bases not matched to a gene: 9. CDR3 in DNA: TGTGCCAGCAGTCGGCCTGGACAGGGGCTTGCCAAAAACATTCAGTACTTC. Protein sequence: CASSRPGQGLAKNIQYF. Together with reference TRBV28 and TRBJ2-4, the CDR3 gives the full variable domain: DVKVTQSSRYLVKRTGEKVFLECVQDMDHENMFWYRQDPGLGLRLIYFSYDVKMKEKGDIPEGYSVSREKKERFSLILESASTNQTSMYLCASSRPGQGLAKNIQYFGAGTRLSVL.

A remark on this clonotype: A much larger clone lies a single base off, so this may be a read error. The conserved closing phenylalanine or tryptophan is absent in this CDR3, likely reflecting a read error. The V and J genes are TRBV5-1 and TRBJ1-5, with D tentatively TRBD1 (5 bases). Trimming cost V 0 bases and J 2 bases, with 9 bases left between them. Germline V CDR1 and CDR2: SGHRS, YFSETQ. The CDR3 is 15 amino acids. As DNA, the CDR3 is TGCGCCAGCAGCTTGGACCCACAGGGCAATCAGCCCCAGCATTGT. It codes for CASSLDPQGNQPQHC.

This clonotype was counted ten times or more. The chain uses TRBV5-5 and TRBJ1-6, with a tentative D call TRBD1 (5 bases). CDR1 is SGHKS, CDR2 YYEKEE, per germline (reference sequence). V gave up 0 bases and J gave up 9 bases, with 10 bases separating them. This CDR3 spans 14 amino acids. The CDR3 sequence: CASSLGGRGSPLHF. The CDR3 DNA follows: TGTGCCAGCAGCTTGGGGGGAAGGGGTTCACCCCTCCACTTT.

V and J are TRBV7-9 and TRBJ1-4, with D possibly being TRBD1 (5 bases). CDR1 and CDR2 from the germline V gene are SEHNR and FQNEAQ (reference sequence). Trimming left V 3 bases short and J 7 bases short, with 27 bases between. The CDR3 contains 19 residues. Here the CDR3 DNA reads TGTGCCAGCAGCTTTATGGGGCGCAGGCTTAGTTATATCGGTGAAAAACTGTTTTTT. This sequence encodes CASSFMGRRLSYIGEKLFF.

This clonotype showed up many times. The chain employs TRBV10-3 and TRBJ2-7; D not resolved. Germline CDR1 and CDR2: ENHRY and SYGVKD. Deletions cut 0 bases from V and 2 bases from J, with 8 bases between. The CDR3 has 14 residues. In nucleotides, the CDR3 is TGTGCCATCAGTGAGTCCCAAATCACCTACGAGCAGTACTTC. Amino acids: CAISESQITYEQYF.

The table lists this clonotype with many counts. V and J are TRBV12-5 and TRBJ2-5; perhaps D is TRBD1 or TRBD2 (6 bases each). V was shortened by 1 base and J by 5 bases, with 23 bases between the two germline ends. The CDR3 contains 18 residues. Germline CDR1 is LGHNT and CDR2 is FRNRAP. In DNA, the CDR3 is TGTGCTAGTGGTTTGGGTGAGAATCCCCTAGAAGGGGGGGAGACCCAGTACTTC. Residues: CASGLGENPLEGGETQYF.

The chain has TRBV10-3 and TRBJ1-2; D is uncertain. Germline assignment: CDR1 ENHRY and CDR2 SYGVKD. V was clipped by 0 bases and J by 1 base, with 6 bases between them. This CDR3 has 14 amino acids. The CDR3 region is CAISESTINYGYTF. The CDR3 DNA is TGTGCCATCAGTGAGTCGACTATTAACTATGGCTACACCTTC.

This chain joins TRBV14 and TRBJ1-2; no reliable D call. The germline CDR1 and CDR2 sequences are SGHDN and FVKESK. Trimming cost V 0 bases and J 3 bases, with 14 bases left between them. The CDR3 loop spans 16 amino acids. DNA for the CDR3: TGTGCCAGCAGCCAAGAGGGCCCCAGCGCCGACTATGGCTACACCTTC. Translating gives CASSQEGPSADYGYTF.